One and the same sample provided the 18 T cell receptor beta chains below, sequenced in a study of blood T cell repertoires in COVID-19. Produced via immunoSEQ multiplex PCR; TCRdb's table is partial and in-frame only. The sample has some 150,000 clones, 84% seen once; the top ten hold almost 10%. The sequenced sample was peripheral blood. These receptors were taken from a woman aged 45-65 years with acute or convalescent COVID-19.

The chain recombines TRBV5-5 with TRBJ2-7; 8 positions match TRBD2. Germline V gives CDR1 SGHKS, CDR2 YYEKEE (reference sequence). Germline trimming cut 0 bases from V and 0 bases from J; bases unmatched to any gene: 2. This CDR3 has 15 residues. The DNA of the CDR3 is TGTGCCAGCAGCTTGGTTAGCGGGGTCTCCTACGAGCAGTACTTC. It specifies CASSLVSGVSYEQYF.

The V and J genes are TRBV4-1 and TRBJ1-5, with 8 positions matching TRBD1. The CDR3 runs 16 residues. Losses at the gene ends were 4 bases for V and 5 bases for J; bases not matched to a gene: 10. Germline assignment: CDR1 MGHRA and CDR2 YSYEKL. The CDR3 DNA follows: TGCGCCAGCAGCCCGCCCAGCAGGGGGCTGGATCAGCCCCAGCATTTT. This encodes CASSPPSRGLDQPQHF.

J is TRBJ2-7 and V is TRBV27; perhaps TRBD2 as D (6 bases). Germline assignment: CDR1 MNHEY and CDR2 SMNVEV (reference sequence). V gave up 5 bases and J gave up 2 bases, with 16 bases separating them. The CDR3 has 15 amino acids. CDR3 DNA: TGTGCCAGCAGTCCCCGGGGACTGCAAGCCTACGAGCAGTACTTC. This encodes CASSPRGLQAYEQYF.

The CDR3 reads CASSIRTGGPNTEAFF. Written as DNA, the CDR3 is TGTGCCAGCAGCATCCGGACAGGGGGCCCGAACACTGAAGCTTTCTTT. The chain employs TRBV11-2 and TRBJ1-1, with 11 bases fitting TRBD1. With V trimmed by 5 bases and J by 1 base, 6 bases remained unmatched. The CDR3 runs 16 residues. Germline CDR1 reads SGHAT; CDR2 reads FQNNGV.

The chain uses TRBV27 and TRBJ1-5, with D unresolved. The CDR3 runs to 14 residues. CDR1 MNHEY and CDR2 SMNVEV come from the germline V gene (reference sequence). V dropped 5 bases and J dropped 0 bases, with 8 bases sitting between them. The CDR3 loop reads CASSIDNSNQPQHF. CDR3 sequence (DNA): TGTGCCAGCAGTATCGACAATAGCAATCAGCCCCAGCATTTT.

This sequence joins TRBV6-6 and TRBJ2-5; the match to TRBD2 covers 7 bases. J was trimmed by 3 bases and V by 2 bases; bases with no gene match: 9. The CDR3 runs to 16 residues. From germline, CDR1 is MNHNY and CDR2 SVGAGI (reference sequence). The CDR3, as DNA: TGTGCCAGCAGTTACCCTCACCGCGCGGGGGAAGAGACCCAGTACTTC. Amino acids: CASSYPHRAGEETQYF.

This clone was recorded once. The chain is built from TRBV10-3 and TRBJ1-3; 9 nucleotides align to TRBD1. CDR3 length: 15 amino acids. The trim removed 6 bases at V and 0 bases at J, leaving 3 bases unmatched. Germline CDR1 reads ENHRY; CDR2 reads SYGVKD. The CDR3 here is CAIRAQGASGNTIYF. The CDR3 nucleotides are TGTGCCATCAGGGCACAGGGGGCCTCTGGAAACACCATATATTTT.

The J gene is TRBJ1-6, the V gene TRBV4-2, with D possibly TRBD1 on 6 matching bases. V lost 3 bases and J lost 9, with 15 bases in between. The CDR3 runs to 15 residues. The germline CDR1 and CDR2 sequences are LGHNA and YNFKEQ. The CDR3 loop reads CASSQDGGGASPLHF. CDR3 bases: TGTGCCAGCAGCCAGGACGGGGGGGGCGCTTCACCCCTCCACTTT.

V is TRBV4-3 and J is TRBJ2-3; D may be TRBD2 (6 bases). Germline V lookup: CDR1 LGHNA, CDR2 YSLEER. The V end was cut by 1 base, the J end by 1 base, with 15 bases between. CDR3 length: 17 amino acids. CDR3 protein: CASSQVLGGVGTDTQYF. The CDR3 bases are TGCGCCAGCAGCCAAGTTCTAGGAGGGGTAGGCACAGATACGCAGTATTTT.

The chain is built from TRBV3-1 (or the pseudogene TRBV3-2) and TRBJ2-7; 8 bases line up with TRBD2. V lost 3 bases to trimming and J lost 5 bases; unmatched junction nucleotides: 12. CDR1 and CDR2 (germline): LGHDT, YNNKEL (reference sequence). This CDR3 comprises 16 residues. The CDR3 is CASSHGSGTGGDEQYF. The CDR3, as DNA: TGTGCCAGCAGCCATGGCAGCGGGACCGGGGGGGACGAGCAGTACTTC.

The CDR3 region has the DNA TGTGCCAGCAGTCCTGGGACTCCCCTCGAGCAGTACTTC. Translated: CASSPGTPLEQYF. V and J are TRBV6-6 and TRBJ2-7; D perhaps matches TRBD2 (6 bases). V dropped 5 bases and J dropped 6 bases, with 14 bases sitting between them. The germline V gene has CDR1 MNHNY and CDR2 SVGAGI (reference sequence). The CDR3 is 13 residues long.

This clone showed up just a few times. This sequence joins TRBV20-1 and TRBJ2-1; D call uncertain. V was clipped by 0 bases and J by 10 bases, with 7 bases between them. Germline loops: CDR1 DFQATT, CDR2 SNEGSKA (reference sequence). CDR3 length equals 11 residues. The CDR3 sequence is CSARDGREQFF. Here the CDR3 DNA reads TGCAGTGCTAGAGACGGTCGGGAGCAGTTCTTC.

The rearrangement links TRBV14 to TRBJ2-2, with D unresolved. The CDR3 totals 15 residues. The V gene's germline CDR1 is SGHDN and CDR2 FVKESK. Trimming removed 1 base from V and 1 base from J, with 7 bases in between. In DNA, the CDR3 is TGTGCCAGCAGCCAAGCTTTTTGGAACACCGGGGAGCTGTTTTTT. Residues: CASSQAFWNTGELFF.

The J gene is TRBJ1-1, the V gene TRBV6-5; 11 positions agree with TRBD1. This CDR3 is 15 amino acids long. From germline, CDR1 is MNHEY and CDR2 SVGAGI. V was pared by 6 bases and J by 3 bases, with 6 bases of the junction left unmatched. The CDR3, as DNA: TGTGCCAGCAGCCCCGGGACAGGGGGGCACACTGAAGCTTTCTTT. Amino acids: CASSPGTGGHTEAFF.

CDR3 sequence: CASSVAAGGREKLFF. CDR3 nucleotides: TGTGCCAGCAGCGTAGCGGCAGGGGGACGGGAAAAACTGTTTTTT. The genes are TRBV9 and TRBJ1-4, with 7 bases that match TRBD1. The CDR3 totals 15 residues. CDR1 is SGDLS and CDR2 is YYNGEE in the germline V gene. After removal of 0 bases from V and 8 bases from J, the junction contained 7 bases not matched to a gene.

The chain has TRBV7-2 and TRBJ2-1; 12 bases map to TRBD2. Trimming at V came to 5 bases and at J to 2 bases, leaving 10 bases not matched to a gene. In germline, CDR1 is SGHTA, CDR2 FQGNSA. The CDR3 length is 18 residues. The CDR3: CASSPRLAGDAAYNEQFF. Here the CDR3 DNA reads TGTGCCAGCAGCCCCCGACTAGCGGGAGATGCCGCCTACAATGAGCAGTTCTTC. The whole variable domain, remainder taken from reference TRBV7-2 and TRBJ2-1, is GAGVSQSPSNKVTEKGKDVELRCDPISGHTALYWYRQSLGQGLEFLIYFQGNSAPDKSGLPSDRFSAERTGGSVSTLTIQRTQQEDSAVYLCASSPRLAGDAAYNEQFFGPGTRLTVL.

V gene TRBV7-8 combines with J gene TRBJ1-1; no clear D. The CDR3 length is 12 residues. Trimming removed 1 base at V and 6 bases at J, with 6 bases between. Germline assignment: CDR1 SGHVS and CDR2 FQNEAQ. In nucleotides, the CDR3 is TGTGCCAGCAGCTTAGTGTATTCTGAAGCTTTCTTT. Residues: CASSLVYSEAFF.

To note about this clone: A read error may produce the germline difference seen at one junction end. The chain recombines TRBV4-1 with TRBJ2-2, with D tentatively TRBD2 (7 bases). This CDR3 contains 17 residues. The germline CDR1 and CDR2 sequences are MGHRA and YSYEKL. CDR3 sequence reads: CASSQAKGSYGGRELFF. Here the CDR3 DNA reads TGCGCCAGCAGTCAAGCCAAGGGCTCCTACGGGGGGCGGGAGCTGTTTTTT.